These 23 T cell receptor beta chains were sequenced from one sample in a study of OX40 agonist ivuxolimab in advanced cancers. Sequenced by immunoSEQ multiplex PCR; TCRdb stores in-frame clones only, minus some. The sample shows tens of thousands of clones, around 91% of them seen only once. The input for sequencing was CD4+ or CD8+ T cells sorted from blood, taken in a trial of the OX40 agonist ivuxolimab. The receptors come from an adult with an advanced solid tumor such as melanoma, head and neck, liver or kidney cancer.

The V call is TRBV5-5, the J call TRBJ2-6; possibly TRBD1 for D (6 bases). V lost 2 bases, J lost 4 bases, and 10 bases lay in between. Germline CDR1 and CDR2: SGHKS and YYEKEE (reference sequence). This CDR3 has 15 residues. CDR3 sequence (DNA): TGTGCCAGCAGCTTTTGGGGGCTCGGGGCCAACGTCCTGACTTTC. The encoded protein is CASSFWGLGANVLTF.

The chain uses TRBV5-6 and TRBJ2-5, with 10 bases identical to TRBD2. After removal of 3 bases from V and 6 bases from J, the junction contained 8 bases not matched to a gene. Germline V gene lookup returns CDR1 SGHDT and CDR2 YYEEEE. The CDR3 runs to 15 residues. DNA of the CDR3: TGTGCCAGCAGCTCAGCGGGGGGGTCTCGGCAGACCCAGTACTTC. Translated: CASSSAGGSRQTQYF.

The chain combines TRBV19 with TRBJ2-3; 9 bases map to TRBD1. This CDR3 is 15 amino acids long. Trimming took 3 bases from V and 2 from J; bases not matched to a gene: 3. Germline V CDR1 and CDR2: LNHDA, SQIVND (reference sequence). CDR3 bases: TGTGCCAGTAGTATGGGACAGGGATACACAGATACGCAGTATTTT. Its translation is CASSMGQGYTDTQYF.

The chain couples TRBV5-1 to TRBJ2-3; 12 nucleotides agree with TRBD2. The CDR3 sequence is 16 residues long. V shed 2 bases, J shed 1 base, and the junction held 2 bases outside the gene matches. CDR1 is SGHRS, CDR2 YFSETQ, per germline. Written as DNA, the CDR3 is TGCGCCAGCAGCTTCTCTAGCGGGGGGGGCACAGATACGCAGTATTTT. Its translation is CASSFSSGGGTDTQYF.

V is TRBV6-1 and J is TRBJ2-7; perhaps TRBD1 as D (6 bases). The CDR3 sequence is 15 residues long. The germline gives CDR1 MNHNS, CDR2 SASEGT. With 5 bases removed from V and 2 bases from J, the gap between germline ends came to 16 bases. CDR3 sequence reads: CASSKPGHITYEQYF. CDR3 bases: TGTGCCAGCAGTAAACCGGGACACATAACCTACGAGCAGTACTTC.

The genes are TRBV23-1 and TRBJ2-3, with a possible D match to TRBD1 (5 bases). TRBV23-1 is noted as an ORF with a role that remains uncertain. The CDR3 contains 15 residues. The V gene lost 8 bases and the J gene lost 6 bases, with 21 bases spanning the gap. DNA of the CDR3: TGCGCCAGCCCTCCGAGCAGGGATCCCTCGGATACGCAGTATTTT. This sequence encodes CASPPSRDPSDTQYF.

The gene calls are TRBV23-1 and TRBJ2-7; TRBD1 aligns across 8 bases. TRBV23-1 counts as an open reading frame of uncertain function. With V trimmed by 0 bases and J by 3 bases, 10 bases remained unmatched. CDR3 size: 17 residues. CDR3 in amino acids: CASSQSSPDRAFYEQYV. As DNA, the CDR3 is TGCGCCAGCAGTCAATCCTCCCCGGACAGGGCCTTCTACGAGCAGTACGTC.

The rearrangement joins TRBV30 to TRBJ2-2, with D perhaps matching TRBD2 (7 bases). CDR1 is GTSNPN and CDR2 is SVGIG in the germline V gene (reference sequence). CDR3 length: 15 residues. The germline V and J ends were trimmed by 8 bases and 0 bases, with 16 bases remaining between them. The CDR3 region is CAGKGGGPNTGELFF. The CDR3 nucleotides read TGTGCCGGCAAGGGCGGGGGCCCGAACACCGGGGAGCTGTTTTTT. Based on the CDR3 plus reference TRBV30 and TRBJ2-2, the full variable domain is SQTIHQWPATLVQPVGSPLSLECTVEGTSNPNLYWYRQAAGRGLQLLFYSVGIGQISSEVPQNLSASRPQDRQFILSSKKLLLSDSGFYLCAGKGGGPNTGELFFGEGSRLTVL.

The chain joins TRBV5-6 to TRBJ1-3; D possibly corresponds to TRBD1 (5 bases). The V gene lost 3 bases and the J gene lost 7 bases, with 14 bases spanning the gap. The CDR3 length is 14 residues. CDR1 and CDR2 from the germline V gene are SGHDT and YYEEEE. The CDR3 is CASSWRGGVNTIYF. The CDR3, as DNA: TGTGCCAGCAGCTGGAGGGGAGGAGTTAACACCATATATTTT.

This chain links TRBV4-2 with TRBJ2-5; 10 nucleotides line up with TRBD2. The CDR3 spans 16 residues. Germline CDR1 LGHNA, CDR2 YNFKEQ. V trimming: 4 bases; J trimming: 4 bases; junction bases outside the gene matches: 9. In nucleotides, the CDR3 is TGTGCCAGCAGCCCACAGCGGGGGGGCAATCGAGAGACCCAGTACTTC. It codes for CASSPQRGGNRETQYF.

This clone was seen only a few times. The chain employs TRBV7-8 and TRBJ1-3; D not resolved. The V gene lost 0 bases and the J gene lost 0 bases, with 15 bases spanning the gap. The CDR3 runs 18 residues. CDR1 and CDR2 (germline): SGHVS, FQNEAQ. CDR3 region: CASSLARVPPASGNTIYF. CDR3 nucleotides: TGTGCCAGCAGCTTAGCGCGCGTCCCGCCAGCCTCTGGAAACACCATATATTTT.

The chain is built from TRBV25-1 and TRBJ2-1; a weak D match, TRBD2 (6 bases). Per germline, CDR1 MGHDK and CDR2 SYGVNS. CDR3 size: 12 residues. Trimming removed 7 bases from V and 3 bases from J, with 7 bases in between. The CDR3 is CASTGDYNEQFF. The CDR3 DNA is TGTGCCAGCACGGGGGACTACAATGAGCAGTTCTTC.

The V call is TRBV7-2, the J call TRBJ1-3; D is ambiguous. Trimming shortened V by 5 bases and J by 10 bases, and 12 bases separated the two germline ends. The CDR3 is 12 residues long. Germline CDR1 reads SGHTA; CDR2 reads FQGNSA. CDR3 nucleotides: TGTGCCAGCAGCCCTGGGAGGCTAACCATATATTTT. This translates into CASSPGRLTIYF.

The chain joins TRBV2 to TRBJ1-6; possible D gene TRBD1, 6 bases. This CDR3 comprises 15 residues. The V end was cut by 6 bases, the J end by 6 bases, with 15 bases between. Germline values: CDR1 SNHLY, CDR2 FYNNEI. The CDR3 nucleotides are TGTGCCAGCAGAAATGAGCAGGGGCGTAATTCACCCCTCCACTTT. As protein: CASRNEQGRNSPLHF.

The chain couples TRBV7-9 to TRBJ2-2; tentatively, D is TRBD1 (6 bases). This CDR3 spans 15 amino acids. V gave up 5 bases and J gave up 6 bases, with 16 bases separating them. The germline V gene has CDR1 SEHNR and CDR2 FQNEAQ (reference sequence). CDR3 bases: TGTGCCAGCAGCCGCGATACAGGGATGGCCGGGGAGCTGTTTTTT. Amino acid sequence: CASSRDTGMAGELFF.

The gene calls are TRBV5-4 and TRBJ2-2, with a tentative D call TRBD1 (5 bases). Trimming cost V 2 bases and J 0 bases, with 14 bases left between them. CDR1 is SGHNT, CDR2 YYREEE, per germline (reference sequence). CDR3 length equals 17 residues. The CDR3 DNA reads TGTGCCAGCAGCTTTCTGGGGCGACTCACGAACACCGGGGAGCTGTTTTTT. This translates into CASSFLGRLTNTGELFF.

This CDR3 reads CASSFLGTDTQYF. As DNA, the CDR3 is TGTGCCAGCAGCTTCCTCGGCACAGATACGCAGTATTTT. The chain carries TRBV5-6 and TRBJ2-3; no firm D call. Trimming stripped 2 bases from V and 1 base from J, with 5 bases between. This CDR3 is 13 amino acids long. Per the germline V gene, CDR1 is SGHDT and CDR2 is YYEEEE.

The chain recombines TRBV6-5 with TRBJ2-5; 8 bases agree with TRBD2. CDR3 length: 15 residues. Trimming removed 2 bases from V and 5 bases from J; junction bases left unmatched: 7. Germline CDR1 and CDR2: MNHEY and SVGAGI. CDR3 DNA: TGTGCCAGCAGTTACGGGACTAGTCGCTCGGAGACCCAGTACTTC. This translates into CASSYGTSRSETQYF.

The rearrangement joins TRBV7-9 to TRBJ2-5, with 10 bases matching TRBD1. There are 14 residues in the CDR3. V trimming: 5 bases; J trimming: 5 bases; junction bases outside the gene matches: 5. The germline CDR1 and CDR2 sequences are SEHNR and FQNEAQ (reference sequence). In nucleotides, the CDR3 is TGTGCCAGCAGCCGGGACAGGGGATGGGAGACCCAGTACTTC. It codes for CASSRDRGWETQYF.

The chain employs TRBV6-1 and TRBJ1-5; D is undetermined. V lost 0 bases, J lost 3 bases, and 12 bases lay in between. Germline V gene data show CDR1 as MNHNS and CDR2 as SASEGT. This CDR3 has 16 residues. The CDR3 sequence is CASSEAGRFLNQPQHF. In DNA, the CDR3 is TGTGCCAGCAGTGAAGCCGGACGGTTCCTCAATCAGCCCCAGCATTTT.

J is TRBJ2-7 and V is TRBV6-5; D remains unclear. Trimming left V 4 bases short and J 4 bases short, with 5 bases between. The CDR3 length is 11 residues. The germline V gene has CDR1 MNHEY and CDR2 SVGAGI. CDR3 loop: CASSWEYEQYF. The CDR3 region has the DNA TGTGCCAGCAGTTGGGAATACGAGCAGTACTTC.

CDR3 loop: CASSLGTLPEAFF. In nucleotides, the CDR3 is TGCGCCAGCAGTCTGGGTACTCTCCCTGAAGCTTTCTTT. The gene calls are TRBV5-1 and TRBJ1-1; no clear D gene. The ends were cut back, 5 bases at V and 6 bases at J, with 14 bases in the middle. Germline lookup yields CDR1 SGHRS and CDR2 YFSETQ. The length of the CDR3 is 13 residues. The full variable domain, completed using reference TRBV5-1 and TRBJ1-1, is KAGVTQTPRYLIKTRGQQVTLSCSPISGHRSVSWYQQTPGQGLQFLFEYFSETQRNKGNFPGRFSGRQFSNSRSEMNVSTLELGDSALYLCASSLGTLPEAFFGQGTRLTVV.

V usage is TRBV5-6 and J usage is TRBJ2-1; no clear D. From germline, CDR1 is SGHDT and CDR2 YYEEEE. This CDR3 region has 15 residues. With 0 bases removed from V and 2 bases from J, the gap between germline ends came to 9 bases. CDR3 sequence: CASSLGSEPYNEQFF. CDR3 in DNA: TGTGCCAGCAGCTTGGGGAGCGAGCCCTACAATGAGCAGTTCTTC.